This T cell receptor (beta chain) was sequenced in a study of OX40 agonist ivuxolimab in advanced cancers. General notes on the study: The costimulatory receptor OX40 (CD134) was targeted by ivuxolimab, a fully human IgG2 agonistic monoclonal antibody. Peripheral TCRbeta sequencing aimed to test whether ivuxolimab altered TCR sequence diversity and caused clonal T-cell expansion. Of the roughly 52 patients in dose escalation, some 19 had hepatocellular carcinoma, some 15 had melanoma, 9 had renal cell carcinoma and 9 had head and neck cancer. Intravenous ivuxolimab was administered to patients every 2 weeks at six dose levels: 0.01, 0.1, 0.3, 1.5, 3 and 10 mg/kg. Prior anti-PD-1, anti-PD-L1 or anti-CTLA-4 therapy was permitted, and checkpoint inhibitors had been received by around 40% of dose-escalation patients. Partial responses occurred in three dose-escalation patients, of whom one had hepatocellular carcinoma and two had cutaneous melanoma. In the dose-escalation cohort, 65% to 85% of patients were male, and the mean age was 60 years with a range of roughly 20 to 79. The paper describes the monotherapy dose-escalation part (N of about 47 patients) of the phase I trial of ivuxolimab.

Study-wide conclusions, independent of this receptor: On average, CD8+ T cells showed more expanded clones than CD4+ T cells after ivuxolimab. Which antigens the clonally expanded peripheral T cells were specific for was not determined. Partial responders in the 0.1-3.0 mg/kg groups had among the lowest normalized peripheral clonal expansion, especially among CD8+ T cells. At doses from 0.1 to 3.0 mg/kg, clonal expansion was seen in both CD4+ and CD8+ blood T cells between baseline and week 6. Low levels of normalized T-cell clonal expansion were also seen in some patients who did not respond.

V and J lose 6 bases and 5 bases, and a span of 16 bases separates them. The CDR3, cysteine through phenylalanine, is 14 amino acids long. Only CDR3 DNA remains: 42 bases, in frame from the first base. As encoded in the germline V gene, CDR1 is SNHLY while CDR2 is FYNNEI. The trial excluded patients who had a history of autoimmune disease or who were on systemic immunosuppression. Peripheral blood for TCR sequencing was drawn from every dose cohort at baseline, at cycle 4 day 1 and at cycle 7 day 1. The samples were drawn from a first-in-human, open-label, multicenter phase I dose-escalation trial of ivuxolimab. The trial enrolled adults with locally advanced or metastatic head and neck squamous cell, hepatocellular, melanoma or renal cell carcinoma. Before TCR sequencing, CD4+ T cells and CD8+ T cells were sorted from peripheral blood as separate populations. On this clone: Its antigen has not been determined. No base quality values were provided; no much bigger clone lies one nucleotide off.

Genomic DNA was extracted from sorted cells for sequencing of the TCRbeta CDR3 region. TCRbeta CDR3 regions were sequenced using the immunoSEQ Assay. TCRdb carries this immuneACCESS record with in-frame sequences only. Its versions omit some clonotypes, under half of them owing to an unresolved V gene in the studies checked, with the rest unexplained. This sample has approximately 73,000 clones in its table, and just over 85% of those were observed once. Over 2.5% of the sample is taken by the ten largest. The rearranged segments are TRBV2 and TRBJ2-5, with a weak D call of TRBD1 (5 bases match). Sample: CD4+ or CD8+ T cells sorted from blood, taken in a trial of the OX40 agonist ivuxolimab. This TCR was sampled from an adult with an advanced solid tumor such as melanoma, head and neck, liver or kidney cancer. The DNA sequence follows: TGTGCCAGCAGGGCACCAGGGATTGTGGAGACCCAGTACTTC. Translated, it gives CASRAPGIVETQYF.